The 17 T cell receptor beta chains reported below all come from one sample, sequenced in a study of glioma-infiltrating T cells after dendritic cell vaccination. Assay: immunoSEQ multiplex PCR; the TCRdb copy retains only in-frame clones and omits some. The sample includes fewer than 40,000 clones, around nine tenths seen only once; the top ten take over 2%. The sequencing here drew on blood, taken before dendritic cell vaccination. These receptors all stem from a human donor with glioblastoma.

The rearrangement links TRBV5-4 to TRBJ1-1; D unresolved. Germline V gene lookup returns CDR1 SGHNT and CDR2 YYREEE (reference sequence). V was pared by 7 bases and J by 0 bases, with 10 bases between. The CDR3 runs to 13 residues. The CDR3 bases are TGTGCCAGCTCCGAAGAGGTGAACACTGAAGCTTTCTTT. Amino acid sequence: CASSEEVNTEAFF.

The chain recombines TRBV6-5 with TRBJ1-3; the D gene is possibly TRBD1 (6 bases). The CDR3 spans 14 residues. The V gene's germline CDR1 is MNHEY and CDR2 SVGAGI. V lost 5 bases, J lost 1 base, and 9 bases lay in between. The CDR3 coding sequence is TGTGCCAGCAGTCCGGACAGATCTGGAAACACCATATATTTT. Amino acid sequence: CASSPDRSGNTIYF.

The CDR3 reads CASSRLAGGDTQYF. CDR3 nucleotides: TGCGCCAGCAGCCGACTAGCGGGCGGGGATACGCAGTATTTT. This sequence joins TRBV5-1 and TRBJ2-3; 10 positions match TRBD2. The CDR3 has 14 residues. Germline-derived CDR1 and CDR2 are SGHRS and YFSETQ. Unmatched junction bases numbered 5, after V lost 4 bases and J lost 6 bases. The full variable domain, its missing parts supplied by reference TRBV5-1 and TRBJ2-3, is KAGVTQTPRYLIKTRGQQVTLSCSPISGHRSVSWYQQTPGQGLQFLFEYFSETQRNKGNFPGRFSGRQFSNSRSEMNVSTLELGDSALYLCASSRLAGGDTQYFGPGTRLTVL.

This clone was observed a single time. The chain is built from TRBV6-6 and TRBJ1-4; the D is unclear. This CDR3 has 14 amino acids. Germline V gene sequence: CDR1 MNHNY, CDR2 SVGAGI (reference sequence). The V gene lost 4 bases and the J gene lost 2 bases, with 8 bases spanning the gap. The CDR3 DNA reads as TGTGCCAGCAGTTTGCACAGTACTAATGAAAAACTGTTTTTT. Protein product: CASSLHSTNEKLFF.

V usage is TRBV7-2 and J usage is TRBJ1-1, with TRBD1 identical over 8 bases. CDR3 length equals 16 residues. In germline, CDR1 is SGHTA, CDR2 FQGNSA. V dropped 5 bases and J dropped 0; count of bases not matched to a gene: 8. For the CDR3, the DNA is TGTGCCAGCAGCCCAGGGGGCGGCCTGATGAACACTGAAGCTTTCTTT. Translated, it gives CASSPGGGLMNTEAFF.

The chain combines TRBV6-6 with TRBJ1-6, with D maybe TRBD1 (6 bases). Trimming removed 10 bases from V and 10 bases from J, with 20 bases in between. The CDR3 is 14 residues long. The germline V gene has CDR1 MNHNY and CDR2 SVGAGI (reference sequence). The CDR3 DNA follows: TGTGCCACGAGACCGACAGGTCTAAGATCACCCCTCCACTTT. Translating it yields CATRPTGLRSPLHF.

This chain uses TRBV5-4 with TRBJ2-1, with D perhaps TRBD2 (5 bases). The CDR3 is made up of 12 amino acids. V was shortened by 0 bases and J by 12 bases, with 10 bases between the two germline ends. Germline V gene data show CDR1 as SGHNT and CDR2 as YYREEE (reference sequence). The CDR3 sequence is CASSLDSAVQFF. The CDR3 DNA follows: TGTGCCAGCAGCTTGGATAGCGCAGTGCAGTTCTTC. Looking up the rest from reference TRBV5-4 and TRBJ2-1 gives the full variable domain: ETGVTQSPTHLIKTRGQQVTLRCSSQSGHNTVSWYQQALGQGPQFIFQYYREEENGRGNFPPRFSGLQFPNYSSELNVNALELDDSALYLCASSLDSAVQFFGPGTRLTVL.

The chain carries TRBV2 and TRBJ1-3; D possibly corresponds to TRBD1 (6 bases). Between the trimmed V and J ends, which lost 5 bases and 2 bases, there was a span of 13 bases. This CDR3 has 15 residues. Germline assignment: CDR1 SNHLY and CDR2 FYNNEI. CDR3 amino acids: CASSSLQGAGNTIYF. DNA for the CDR3: TGTGCCAGCAGTTCCCTACAGGGAGCTGGAAACACCATATATTTT.

CDR3: CASRAQTGNTEAFF. As DNA, the CDR3 is TGTGCCAGCAGGGCTCAGACAGGGAACACTGAAGCTTTCTTT. The chain has TRBV6-5 and TRBJ1-1, with a weak D call TRBD1 (6 bases). Between the trimmed V and J ends, which lost 6 bases and 1 base, there was a span of 12 bases. The CDR3 is 14 residues long. Germline V lookup: CDR1 MNHEY, CDR2 SVGAGI.

This chain connects TRBV6-5 to TRBJ2-5; 11 bases are shared with TRBD1. V was pared by 7 bases and J by 4 bases, with 5 bases of the junction left unmatched. Germline V lookup: CDR1 MNHEY, CDR2 SVGAGI. The CDR3 spans 14 residues. CDR3 sequence reads: CASNPDRGRETQYF. DNA for the CDR3: TGTGCCAGCAACCCGGACAGGGGGCGAGAGACCCAGTACTTC.

The chain has TRBV29-1 and TRBJ1-2, with 8 positions matching TRBD1. CDR1 is SQVTM, CDR2 ANQGSEA, per germline. V shed 4 bases and J 0 bases; nucleotides not matched to a gene: 1. This CDR3 spans 13 amino acids. The CDR3 DNA reads as TGCAGCGTTGGGGACAGGACTAACTATGGCTACACCTTC. Its translation is CSVGDRTNYGYTF.

The chain couples TRBV7-9 to TRBJ1-1; weak D call: TRBD1 (5 bases). This CDR3 region has 13 residues. V lost 6 bases and J 6 bases, leaving 14 bases between the germline ends. Germline CDR1 reads SEHNR; CDR2 reads FQNEAQ (reference sequence). The CDR3: CASRKDTDAEAFF. The CDR3 DNA reads as TGTGCCAGCAGAAAGGACACGGACGCTGAAGCTTTCTTT.

The chain couples TRBV19 to TRBJ1-5, with 9 bases identical to TRBD1. This CDR3 is built from 14 residues. The V segment lost 5 bases and the J segment 5 bases; nucleotides outside the gene matches: 4. CDR1 and CDR2 from the germline V gene are LNHDA and SQIVND (reference sequence). This CDR3 is CASSLGTGHQPQHF. In DNA, the CDR3 is TGTGCCAGTAGTCTCGGGACAGGGCATCAGCCCCAGCATTTT.

The genes are TRBV5-1 and TRBJ2-5; D ambiguous. The germline V and J ends were trimmed by 4 bases and 5 bases, with 12 bases remaining between them. This CDR3 is built from 13 residues. The germline CDR1 and CDR2 sequences are SGHRS and YFSETQ. CDR3 loop: CASSPRGSETQYF. The CDR3 nucleotides read TGCGCCAGCAGCCCTCGAGGCTCGGAGACCCAGTACTTC.

V and J are TRBV5-4 and TRBJ1-2; unclear D gene. The germline gives CDR1 SGHNT, CDR2 YYREEE (reference sequence). The CDR3 contains 18 residues. The germline V and J ends were trimmed by 3 bases and 4 bases, with 25 bases remaining between them. CDR3 sequence: CASSSGPQMGGLGYGYTF. CDR3 nucleotides: TGTGCCAGCAGCTCCGGCCCACAGATGGGAGGGCTTGGCTATGGCTACACCTTC.

This chain links TRBV6-1 with TRBJ1-2; TRBD1 matches 7 bases. This CDR3 comprises 15 residues. CDR1 is MNHNS, CDR2 SASEGT, per germline. V was pared by 10 bases and J by 2 bases, with 13 bases of the junction left unmatched. DNA for the CDR3: TGTGCCACTACACCTCGAACGGGACAGAACTATGGCTACACCTTC. Translated: CATTPRTGQNYGYTF.

This chain uses TRBV5-5 with TRBJ2-2; the match to TRBD2 covers 9 bases. V was pared by 0 bases and J by 5 bases, with 5 bases of the junction left unmatched. This CDR3 comprises 16 residues. Germline CDR1 is SGHKS and CDR2 is YYEKEE (reference sequence). CDR3 protein: CASSLGLAGPTGELFF. CDR3 DNA sequence: TGTGCCAGCAGCTTGGGGCTAGCGGGGCCGACCGGGGAGCTGTTTTTT.